The sequence of this TCR beta chain was determined in a study of blood T cell repertoires in COVID-19. Study as a whole: Sites in the United States, Italy and Spain provided acute and convalescent COVID-19 samples. PBMCs, B-cell-depleted T cells, or T cells provided the cDNA or gDNA that made up the material.

The germline gives CDR1 MNHEY, CDR2 SMNVEV (reference sequence). V lost 4 bases and J lost 4, with 13 bases in between. This CDR3 contains 14 residues. Per the original data handling: Nucleated cell counts were estimated from reference gene primer amplification. Libraries were prepared by immunoSEQ multiplex PCR; TCRdb keeps only in-frame clonotypes and omits some of them. The DNA was the basis for D and trimming; V, J and clone size are from that table. The table has hundreds of thousands of clones, roughly 82% seen once. The sequence derives from a woman in her seventies with acute or convalescent COVID-19. The chain employs TRBV27 and TRBJ1-1; a weak D match, TRBD1 (6 bases). Sequenced input: peripheral blood. The CDR3 reads CASSYRTDSTEAFF. The CDR3 bases are TGTGCCAGCAGTTATAGGACAGACTCCACTGAAGCTTTCTTT.